This T cell receptor beta chain came from a study of tumor and adjacent non-tumor tissue in lung cancer. RNA was extracted from bulk tissue without any cell sorting. Distant lung tissue was collected more than 3 cm away from the tumor edge. This clonotype was observed a few times. Three rounds of nested PCR, following a modified ARM-PCR protocol, produced the TCRbeta library. TCRdb redid the calling of the multiplex PCR reads with MiXCR, one entry per CDR3 protein. This table holds 70,000 to 95,000 distinct CDR3 sequences, 76% found once. CDR1 MDHEN and CDR2 SYDVKM come from the germline V gene. The CDR3 loop spans 16 amino acids. Trimming pared 4 bases from V and 0 bases from J, leaving 13 bases between.

Material for sequencing was distant non-tumor lung tissue. The chain carries TRBV28 and TRBJ2-4, with TRBD2 as a possible D gene (6 bases). The sequence came from a man in his sixties or seventies with non-small cell lung cancer. The CDR3 spells CASSSKRVLAKNIQYF. CDR3 nucleotide sequence: TGTGCCAGCAGTTCGAAGCGGGTACTAGCCAAAAACATTCAGTACTTC.